These 23 T cell receptor beta chains share one sample of origin, sequenced in a study of early stage breast cancer tumors. The method was immunoSEQ multiplex PCR; TCRdb's version includes in-frame clones alone and lacks a portion of them. The sample carries 1,900 or so clones, roughly 71% recorded once. Sequencing was performed on normal breast tissue next to the tumor. The receptors here all came from a person aged 40 to 50 with breast cancer.

This chain joins TRBV28 and TRBJ2-3; D could derive from TRBD1 or TRBD2 (6 bases each). CDR1 MDHEN and CDR2 SYDVKM come from the germline V gene. This CDR3 is 17 amino acids long. V was clipped by 1 base and J by 1 base, with 15 bases between them. The CDR3 region is CASSLSRGPRGTDTQYF. CDR3 coding DNA: TGTGCCAGCAGTTTATCCCGGGGGCCAAGGGGCACAGATACGCAGTATTTT.

This clone was recorded only once. The CDR3 sequence is CASSVIPGTAYEQYF. CDR3 bases: TGTGCCAGCAGCGTCATACCCGGGACAGCCTACGAGCAGTACTTC. The genes are TRBV7-8 and TRBJ2-7; 7 positions match TRBD1. The CDR3 has 15 residues. Unmatched junction bases numbered 9, after V lost 5 bases and J lost 2 bases. Germline V CDR1 and CDR2: SGHVS, FQNEAQ.

The chain uses TRBV5-1 and TRBJ1-1; perhaps TRBD1 as D (5 bases). CDR1 and CDR2 (germline): SGHRS, YFSETQ. Between the trimmed V and J ends, which lost 4 bases and 5 bases, there was a span of 18 bases. There are 15 residues in the CDR3. The DNA for the CDR3 is TGCGCCAGCAGCGACCGAGTTTTCGAGGGGACTGAAGCTTTCTTT. It translates to CASSDRVFEGTEAFF. Filled out from reference TRBV5-1 and TRBJ1-1, the complete variable domain reads KAGVTQTPRYLIKTRGQQVTLSCSPISGHRSVSWYQQTPGQGLQFLFEYFSETQRNKGNFPGRFSGRQFSNSRSEMNVSTLELGDSALYLCASSDRVFEGTEAFFGQGTRLTVV.

The chain joins TRBV27 to TRBJ1-4; D unclear. Trimming took off 5 bases at V and 3 bases at J, with 10 bases between the two ends. Germline lookup yields CDR1 MNHEY and CDR2 SMNVEV (reference sequence). This CDR3 has 14 amino acids. The CDR3 DNA follows: TGTGCCAGCAGTATAGGGAGGGCTAATGAAAAACTGTTTTTT. It encodes CASSIGRANEKLFF.

V gene TRBV10-3 combines with J gene TRBJ2-3; unclear D gene. The CDR3 sequence is 13 residues long. V lost 8 bases to trimming and J lost 2 bases, with 11 bases between them. Germline-derived CDR1 and CDR2 are ENHRY and SYGVKD. The CDR3 DNA reads as TGTGCCATCGTGGCGAGCCACACAGATACGCAGTATTTT. Translating it yields CAIVASHTDTQYF.

This clone was detected a few times. The chain has TRBV9 and TRBJ2-5, with TRBD2 matching over 7 bases. This CDR3 comprises 14 residues. Unmatched junction bases numbered 6, after V lost 0 bases and J lost 7 bases. Germline CDR1 and CDR2: SGDLS and YYNGEE. CDR3 in amino acids: CASSVEGGSGTQYF. For the CDR3, the DNA is TGTGCCAGCAGCGTAGAAGGCGGGAGCGGGACCCAGTACTTC.

The rearrangement links TRBV2 to TRBJ2-5, with D possibly being TRBD1 (6 bases). The CDR3 sequence is 16 residues long. Germline V gene sequence: CDR1 SNHLY, CDR2 FYNNEI. The ends were cut back, 4 bases at V and 5 bases at J, with 20 bases in the middle. For the CDR3, the DNA is TGTGCCAGCAGTGGTCCAGGGGCACACCTGGGGGAGACCCAGTACTTC. It codes for CASSGPGAHLGETQYF.

This chain connects TRBV11-1 to TRBJ1-2; 10 bases are a match to TRBD1. The CDR3 has 14 amino acids. The V segment lost 5 bases and the J segment 4 bases; nucleotides outside the gene matches: 4. Germline values: CDR1 SGHAT, CDR2 FQDESV (reference sequence). CDR3: CASSDRGLVYGYTF. The CDR3 bases are TGTGCCAGCAGCGACAGGGGGCTCGTCTATGGCTACACCTTC.

This chain connects TRBV2 to TRBJ2-2; 10 nucleotides line up with TRBD1. The ends lost 6 bases at V and 5 bases at J; junction bases unmatched: 6. The CDR3 has 15 amino acids. The V gene's germline CDR1 is SNHLY and CDR2 FYNNEI. CDR3 amino acids: CASRVDRGRTGELFF. The CDR3 nucleotides are TGTGCCAGCAGGGTAGACAGGGGGCGAACCGGGGAGCTGTTTTTT.

The V and J genes are TRBV19 and TRBJ2-7; 7 bases map to TRBD1. CDR3 length equals 14 residues. Germline CDR1 LNHDA, CDR2 SQIVND (reference sequence). Unmatched junction bases numbered 5, after V lost 3 bases and J lost 3 bases. The CDR3: CASSIRGTIYEQYF. DNA for the CDR3: TGTGCCAGTAGTATCAGGGGGACAATCTACGAGCAGTACTTC. Variable domain in full (rest from reference TRBV19 and TRBJ2-7): DGGITQSPKYLFRKEGQNVTLSCEQNLNHDAMYWYRQDPGQGLRLIYYSQIVNDFQKGDIAEGYSVSREKKESFPLTVTSAQKNPTAFYLCASSIRGTIYEQYFGPGTRLTVT.

J is TRBJ2-1 and V is TRBV5-1; D may match TRBD1 or TRBD2 (6 bases each). The germline CDR1 and CDR2 sequences are SGHRS and YFSETQ. V shed 0 bases and J shed 6 bases, with 31 bases lying between them. This CDR3 region has 21 residues. CDR3 loop: CASSLAPIGLSLGGIRNEQFF. The DNA for the CDR3 is TGCGCCAGCAGCTTGGCCCCGATCGGACTTTCCCTCGGGGGCATACGCAATGAGCAGTTCTTC.

This clone has just a few counts. The CDR3 loop reads CASSLAKGETQYF. The DNA of the CDR3 is TGTGCCAGCAGCTTGGCCAAGGGGGAGACCCAGTACTTC. The chain uses TRBV5-4 and TRBJ2-5; tentative D call: TRBD1 (5 bases). CDR1 SGHNT and CDR2 YYREEE come from the germline V gene (reference sequence). The ends were cut back, 0 bases at V and 5 bases at J, with 8 bases in the middle. The CDR3 is 13 residues long.

This clone was seen more than once but under ten times. The chain joins TRBV2 to TRBJ1-1; D gene ambiguous. CDR3 length: 14 residues. Germline V CDR1 and CDR2: SNHLY, FYNNEI. Trimming shortened V by 4 bases and J by 1 base, and 10 bases separated the two germline ends. The CDR3 region is CASSVERPNTEAFF. CDR3 in DNA: TGTGCCAGCAGTGTCGAGAGACCGAACACTGAAGCTTTCTTT.

The V and J genes are TRBV2 and TRBJ2-5; D is unresolved. V lost 4 bases and J lost 1, with 7 bases in between. Per the germline V gene, CDR1 is SNHLY and CDR2 is FYNNEI. This CDR3 region has 13 residues. CDR3 bases: TGTGCCAGCAGTGTAGAAAGCCAAGAGACCCAGTACTTC. This codes for CASSVESQETQYF.

This clone occurred a few times. The chain couples TRBV27 to TRBJ2-5; 7 nucleotides align to TRBD2. Losses at the gene ends were 8 bases for V and 1 base for J; bases not matched to a gene: 7. This CDR3 region has 14 residues. Looked up from germline, CDR1 is MNHEY and CDR2 is SMNVEV (reference sequence). Written as DNA, the CDR3 is TGTGCCAGCGGGCGGGAGCGGGGCCAAGAGACCCAGTACTTC. Translated, it gives CASGRERGQETQYF.

The chain carries TRBV7-9 and TRBJ1-2, with D possibly matching TRBD1 (5 bases). Germline CDR1 reads SEHNR; CDR2 reads FQNEAQ (reference sequence). V shed 5 bases and J shed 0 bases, with 16 bases lying between them. This CDR3 spans 16 amino acids. The CDR3 DNA is TGTGCCAGCAGCGACGGGGCTTATGGGGCTAACTATGGCTACACCTTC. Translation gives CASSDGAYGANYGYTF.

The chain is built from TRBV2 and TRBJ2-1, with D maybe TRBD2 (6 bases). The CDR3 contains 16 residues. Germline V gene data show CDR1 as SNHLY and CDR2 as FYNNEI. V was pared by 6 bases and J by 1 base, with 16 bases between. The CDR3 reads CASRGLGGISYNEQFF. CDR3 in DNA: TGTGCCAGCAGAGGTCTTGGAGGGATATCCTACAATGAGCAGTTCTTC.

The chain is built from TRBV5-4 and TRBJ1-3; D unresolved. Germline assignment: CDR1 SGHNT and CDR2 YYREEE (reference sequence). V lost 1 base to trimming and J lost 4 bases, with 3 bases between them. The CDR3 is 12 residues long. The CDR3 DNA reads as TGTGCCAGCAGCTTGCCCGGAAACACCATATATTTT. Amino acids: CASSLPGNTIYF.

There are a few counts of this clone. The chain recombines TRBV4-2 with TRBJ1-5; no clear D gene. V was trimmed by 0 bases and J by 5 bases, leaving 11 bases between them. Germline V gene sequence: CDR1 LGHNA, CDR2 YNFKEQ. The CDR3 runs 15 residues. This chain's CDR3 is CASSQDGREDQPQHF. In DNA, the CDR3 is TGTGCCAGCAGCCAAGATGGGAGGGAAGATCAGCCCCAGCATTTT.

This clone was observed a few times. The chain employs TRBV4-2 and TRBJ2-2; 7 bases map to TRBD2. CDR3 length equals 14 residues. The germline V gene encodes CDR1 LGHNA and CDR2 YNFKEQ. The V gene end was trimmed by 2 bases and the J gene end by 13 bases; junction bases not matched to a gene: 10. The CDR3 DNA sequence: TGTGCCAGCAGCCAAATGACTAGCCCGTCCTGGCTGTTTTTT. Translating it yields CASSQMTSPSWLFF.

This rearrangement joins TRBV5-5 to TRBJ2-1; D is unclear. In germline, CDR1 is SGHKS, CDR2 YYEKEE (reference sequence). The CDR3 runs 15 residues. Between the trimmed V and J ends, which lost 1 base and 0 bases, there was a span of 8 bases. The CDR3, as DNA: TGTGCCAGCAGCTTGAGCTGGTCCTCCTACAATGAGCAGTTCTTC. This gives the protein CASSLSWSSYNEQFF.

The chain is built from TRBV7-8 and TRBJ1-2; 8 bases fit TRBD1. CDR1 and CDR2 from the germline V gene are SGHVS and FQNEAQ. The V segment lost 1 base and the J segment 4 bases; nucleotides outside the gene matches: 5. CDR3 length: 15 residues. The CDR3 loop is CASSLGGQVGYGYTF. CDR3 bases: TGTGCCAGCAGCTTAGGGGGACAGGTTGGCTATGGCTACACCTTC.

This clone was seen only a few times. The rearrangement uses TRBV12-5 and TRBJ2-4; 14 bases are shared with TRBD2. The CDR3 covers 19 residues. V dropped 4 bases and J dropped 2; count of bases not matched to a gene: 10. Germline CDR1 reads LGHNT; CDR2 reads FRNRAP. The CDR3 DNA follows: TGTGCTAGTGGTTCCTTAGGACTAGCGGGAGGTGTGACCAAAAACATTCAGTACTTC. Encoded protein: CASGSLGLAGGVTKNIQYF.